This TCR beta chain was sequenced in a study of T cell responses to AZD1222 COVID-19 vaccine. The CDR3 runs to 13 residues. V lost 7 bases to trimming and J lost 4 bases, with 10 bases between them. Produced via immunoSEQ multiplex PCR; TCRdb's table is partial and in-frame only. The table lists approximately 150,000 clones, around nine tenths of them singletons. V usage is TRBV12-3 or TRBV12-4 and J usage is TRBJ2-2; a possible D gene is TRBD2 (5 bases). The receptor was isolated from an adult in good health. Material: peripheral blood, obtained on day 0 of AZD1222 vaccination. The CDR3 sequence: CASITRATGELFF. CDR3 in DNA: TGTGCCAGCATTACTAGGGCCACCGGGGAGCTGTTTTTT.